These 30 T cell receptor beta chains were sequenced from one sample in a study of OX40 agonist ivuxolimab in advanced cancers. Profiling relied on immunoSEQ multiplex PCR, and the TCRdb table lists in-frame clones only, not all of them. The data hold fewer than 40,000 clones, with about four fifths observed a single time. The sequences come from CD4+ or CD8+ T cells sorted from blood, collected in a trial of the OX40 agonist ivuxolimab. All receptors derive from an adult with an advanced solid tumor such as melanoma, head and neck, liver or kidney cancer.

V gene TRBV7-3 combines with J gene TRBJ2-2; maybe TRBD1 (5 bases). The CDR3 runs 14 residues. Germline lookup yields CDR1 SGHTA and CDR2 FQGTGA. The V and J ends lost 2 bases and 1 base respectively, with 5 bases between them. The CDR3 DNA follows: TGTGCCAGCAGCTTACAGGGGAACACCGGGGAGCTGTTTTTT. This gives the protein CASSLQGNTGELFF. The entire variable domain, with the rest obtained from reference TRBV7-3 and TRBJ2-2, is as follows: GAGVSQTPSNKVTEKGKYVELRCDPISGHTALYWYRQSLGQGPEFLIYFQGTGAADDSGLPNDRFFAVRPEGSVSTLKIQRTERGDSAVYLCASSLQGNTGELFFGEGSRLTVL.

By frequency in the sample, this clone is medium-sized (0.01 to 0.1%). Other DNA sequences in the same sample also yield this CDR3. The chain couples TRBV19 to TRBJ1-5; D is unresolved. Germline CDR1 LNHDA, CDR2 SQIVND (reference sequence). The CDR3 is 13 amino acids. The V end was cut by 4 bases, the J end by 3 bases, with 7 bases between. CDR3 nucleotide sequence: TGTGCCAGTAGTAGCCAAGTCAATCAGCCCCAGCATTTT. Amino acids: CASSSQVNQPQHF.

The rearrangement joins TRBV2 to TRBJ1-4; TRBD1 might be the D (6 bases). The length of the CDR3 is 14 residues. Germline V gene lookup returns CDR1 SNHLY and CDR2 FYNNEI. Trimming removed 5 bases at V and 2 bases at J, with 9 bases between. The CDR3 DNA reads TGTGCCAGCAGTCCACAGGGCACTAATGAAAAACTGTTTTTT. Translating it yields CASSPQGTNEKLFF.

CDR3 nucleotides: TGTGCCAGCAGCTTAGAACAGGGTCCAGGAATTCACTCCTACGAGCAGTACTTC. This gives the protein CASSLEQGPGIHSYEQYF. The chain couples TRBV7-2 to TRBJ2-7; a weak D match, TRBD1 (6 bases). Germline V gene sequence: CDR1 SGHTA, CDR2 FQGNSA. The CDR3 runs to 18 residues. The germline V and J ends were trimmed by 1 base and 0 bases, with 19 bases remaining between them.

The chain links TRBV6-5 to TRBJ1-2; 11 positions match TRBD1. V gave up 1 base and J gave up 3 bases; unmatched junction bases: 1. Germline CDR1 and CDR2: MNHEY and SVGAGI. CDR3 length: 15 amino acids. CDR3: CASSYLGQGDYGYTF. The CDR3 DNA reads as TGTGCCAGCAGTTACTTGGGACAGGGGGACTATGGCTACACCTTC.

Only a few counts were recorded for this clone. This chain joins TRBV7-9 and TRBJ1-2, with D unclear. Between the trimmed V and J ends, which lost 8 bases and 4 bases, there was a span of 14 bases. This CDR3 spans 13 amino acids. Looked up from germline, CDR1 is SEHNR and CDR2 is FQNEAQ (reference sequence). CDR3 DNA sequence: TGTGCCAGCGTGCGGGGTGAGGGCTATGGCTACACCTTC. Its translation: CASVRGEGYGYTF.

This chain uses TRBV5-1 with TRBJ2-7, with D unclear. The germline CDR1 and CDR2 sequences are SGHRS and YFSETQ. There are 14 residues in the CDR3. Trimming stripped 1 base from V and 7 bases from J, with 15 bases between. The CDR3 DNA sequence: TGCGCCAGCAGCTTGACTCTCTCTGTTCGGGAGCAGTACTTC. Its protein product is CASSLTLSVREQYF.

The chain employs TRBV6-4 and TRBJ2-1; 7 bases are shared with TRBD2. The V gene's germline CDR1 is MRHNA and CDR2 SNTAGT. This CDR3 comprises 15 residues. V gave up 6 bases and J gave up 0 bases; unmatched junction bases: 5. For the CDR3, the DNA is TGTGCCAGCAGCACGGGGGGTAGCTCCTACAATGAGCAGTTCTTC. Translated: CASSTGGSSYNEQFF.

V is TRBV4-3 and J is TRBJ2-1; D is unresolved. V lost 4 bases to trimming and J lost 2 bases, with 6 bases between them. Germline-derived CDR1 and CDR2 are LGHNA and YSLEER. There are 13 residues in the CDR3. CDR3 amino acids: CASSLNPYNEQFF. The DNA of the CDR3 is TGCGCCAGCAGCCTTAATCCCTACAATGAGCAGTTCTTC.

The V gene is TRBV5-1, the J gene TRBJ1-2, with 10 bases lining up with TRBD1. The J segment lost 10 bases and the V segment lost 6 bases, leaving 6 bases of the junction unmatched. This CDR3 is built from 12 residues. Germline V gene lookup returns CDR1 SGHRS and CDR2 YFSETQ. CDR3 amino acids: CASKRTGGDYTF. In DNA form, the CDR3 reads TGCGCCAGCAAAAGGACAGGGGGAGACTACACCTTC.

This chain uses TRBV10-3 with TRBJ2-5, with 11 bases identical to TRBD2. Germline CDR1 and CDR2: ENHRY and SYGVKD. The CDR3 is 14 residues long. The junction had 3 bases not matched to a gene; V was cut back by 5 bases and J by 4 bases. Written as DNA, the CDR3 is TGTGCCATCAGTCAACTAGCGGGAGTAGAGACCCAGTACTTC. This encodes CAISQLAGVETQYF.

The rearrangement links TRBV7-9 to TRBJ1-5; unclear D gene. Trimming removed 5 bases from V and 4 bases from J, with 6 bases in between. The CDR3 runs 12 residues. Germline loops: CDR1 SEHNR, CDR2 FQNEAQ (reference sequence). CDR3 amino acids: CASSLTNQPQHF. The CDR3 DNA is TGTGCCAGCAGCCTAACGAATCAGCCCCAGCATTTT.

This chain joins TRBV7-2 and TRBJ2-5, with D tentatively TRBD1 (6 bases). This CDR3 has 14 amino acids. Germline CDR1 is SGHTA and CDR2 is FQGNSA. Trimming cost V 4 bases and J 4 bases, with 13 bases left between them. The CDR3 region is CASSSNQGPETQYF. The DNA for the CDR3 is TGTGCCAGCAGCTCGAACCAGGGGCCAGAGACCCAGTACTTC.

The CDR3 loop is CASSLTLRREPLHF. The CDR3 bases are TGTGCCAGCAGTTTAACCCTCAGACGCGAACCCCTCCACTTT. The genes are TRBV27 and TRBJ1-6; D unresolved. The CDR3 runs 14 residues. The V end lost 2 bases, the J end lost 12 bases, and 14 bases lay between the germline ends. In germline, CDR1 is MNHEY, CDR2 SMNVEV (reference sequence).

About this clone: It is likely a read error: a sequence one base away is far more abundant. V and J are TRBV4-3 and TRBJ1-4; D perhaps matches TRBD1 (5 bases). The V gene's germline CDR1 is LGHNA and CDR2 YSLEER. The length of the CDR3 is 16 residues. CDR3 protein: CACSQDLPGVFEKLFF. The CDR3 DNA is TGCGCCTGCAGCCAAGATCTTCCGGGGGTTTTTGAAAAACTGTTTTTT.

The V and J genes are TRBV2 and TRBJ1-6; D not certain. The CDR3 consists of 15 residues. V lost 6 bases, J lost 7 bases, and 16 bases lay in between. Germline values: CDR1 SNHLY, CDR2 FYNNEI. DNA of the CDR3: TGTGCCAGCAGGGCCGGGATTAACGCGAATTCACCCCTCCACTTT. Its protein is CASRAGINANSPLHF. Combining the CDR3 with reference TRBV2 and TRBJ1-6 gives the whole variable domain EPEVTQTPSHQVTQMGQEVILRCVPISNHLYFYWYRQILGQKVEFLVSFYNNEISEKSEIFDDQFSVERPDGSNFTLKIRSTKLEDSAMYFCASRAGINANSPLHFGNGTRLTVT.

The chain combines TRBV5-1 with TRBJ2-3, with 9 bases lining up with TRBD1. The CDR3 is 16 amino acids. CDR1 is SGHRS, CDR2 YFSETQ, per germline. The trim removed 4 bases at V and 3 bases at J, leaving 9 bases unmatched. CDR3 amino acids: CASSRFQGTGTDTQYF. The CDR3 DNA sequence: TGCGCCAGCAGCCGATTTCAGGGGACAGGGACAGATACGCAGTATTTT.

This chain links TRBV28 with TRBJ2-7, with TRBD2 matching over 8 bases. With V trimmed by 3 bases and J by 1 base, 5 bases remained unmatched. The V gene's germline CDR1 is MDHEN and CDR2 SYDVKM. CDR3 size: 15 residues. CDR3 residues: CASSFGVAGSYEQYF. CDR3 DNA sequence: TGTGCCAGCAGTTTTGGAGTAGCGGGGTCCTACGAGCAGTACTTC.

The rearrangement joins TRBV4-2 to TRBJ1-6, with 8 bases lining up with TRBD1. CDR1 and CDR2 from the germline V gene are LGHNA and YNFKEQ. V was pared by 2 bases and J by 3 bases, with 3 bases of the junction left unmatched. The CDR3 contains 16 residues. DNA of the CDR3: TGTGCCAGCAGCCAATCAACAGGGGGCTATAATTCACCCCTCCACTTT. This translates into CASSQSTGGYNSPLHF.

The chain couples TRBV5-6 to TRBJ1-2; D gene uncertain. In germline, CDR1 is SGHDT, CDR2 YYEEEE. V was clipped by 4 bases and J by 4 bases, with 14 bases between them. This CDR3 has 14 amino acids. The CDR3: CASSTGPLAYGYTF. CDR3 DNA: TGTGCCAGCAGCACCGGACCGCTTGCCTATGGCTACACCTTC.

V is TRBV6-1 and J is TRBJ1-6, with 8 bases fitting TRBD1. The CDR3 runs 12 residues. Germline lookup yields CDR1 MNHNS and CDR2 SASEGT. The V gene end was trimmed by 8 bases and the J gene end by 7 bases; junction bases not matched to a gene: 1. CDR3 bases: TGTGCCAGCTGGACAGGGAATTCACCCCTCCACTTT. It is translated as CASWTGNSPLHF.

The chain couples TRBV4-3 to TRBJ1-5, with 12 bases aligning to TRBD1. This CDR3 has 15 amino acids. Germline V gene sequence: CDR1 LGHNA, CDR2 YSLEER. The ends lost 4 bases at V and 7 bases at J; junction bases unmatched: 5. The CDR3 reads CASSPGQGAGQPQHF. The CDR3 region has the DNA TGCGCCAGCAGCCCGGGACAGGGGGCAGGGCAGCCCCAGCATTTT.

This clone is medium-sized (0.01 to 0.1%) within its sample. V gene TRBV27 combines with J gene TRBJ2-2, with 9 bases that match TRBD2. Germline-derived CDR1 and CDR2 are MNHEY and SMNVEV (reference sequence). This CDR3 has 14 residues. With V trimmed by 6 bases and J by 4 bases, 3 bases remained unmatched. CDR3 sequence: CASSLTSGTGELFF. Here the CDR3 DNA reads TGTGCCAGCAGCCTGACTAGCGGCACCGGGGAGCTGTTTTTT.

CDR3 loop: CASSALQGSTGELFF. Here the CDR3 DNA reads TGTGCCAGCAGTGCATTACAGGGTTCAACCGGGGAGCTGTTTTTT. The chain combines TRBV6-1 with TRBJ2-2, with a possible D match to TRBD1 (6 bases). CDR3 size: 15 residues. The germline V gene has CDR1 MNHNS and CDR2 SASEGT. Between the trimmed V and J ends, which lost 4 bases and 5 bases, there was a span of 14 bases.

This clone has a handful of counts. Other DNA sequences in the sample encode the same CDR3. The rearrangement links TRBV18 to TRBJ1-1; TRBD1 might be the D (5 bases). Germline loops: CDR1 KGHSH, CDR2 LQKENI. This CDR3 region has 13 residues. The ends were cut back, 3 bases at V and 1 base at J, with 6 bases in the middle. The CDR3 DNA reads as TGTGCCAGCTCACCGGGGCAGAACACTGAAGCTTTCTTT. It codes for CASSPGQNTEAFF.

V gene TRBV28 combines with J gene TRBJ1-5, with D unresolved. The length of the CDR3 is 15 residues. Trimming shortened V by 6 bases and J by 0 bases, and 12 bases separated the two germline ends. The V gene's germline CDR1 is MDHEN and CDR2 SYDVKM. The CDR3 here is CASSPPGNSNQPQHF. In DNA form, the CDR3 reads TGTGCCAGCAGCCCCCCCGGGAATAGCAATCAGCCCCAGCATTTT.

This sequence joins TRBV9 and TRBJ2-7; D uncertain. Germline CDR1 and CDR2: SGDLS and YYNGEE. The CDR3 is made up of 15 amino acids. Deletions cut 0 bases from V and 0 bases from J, with 10 bases between. CDR3 amino acids: CASSVDSHSSYEQYF. CDR3 DNA: TGTGCCAGCAGCGTAGACAGTCATAGCTCCTACGAGCAGTACTTC.

The rearrangement uses TRBV30 and TRBJ1-1; 7 nucleotides line up with TRBD1. Germline V CDR1 and CDR2: GTSNPN, SVGIG (reference sequence). Germline trimming cut 3 bases from V and 7 bases from J; bases unmatched to any gene: 2. This CDR3 spans 11 amino acids. The CDR3, as DNA: TGTGCCTGGAGGGGGGACAGTGAAGCTTTCTTT. Its protein is CAWRGDSEAFF.

The V call is TRBV6-1, the J call TRBJ2-7; no definite D call. Trimming shortened V by 3 bases and J by 6 bases, and 6 bases separated the two germline ends. This CDR3 has 11 amino acids. Germline loops: CDR1 MNHNS, CDR2 SASEGT. The CDR3 spells CASSDIIEQYF. CDR3 sequence (DNA): TGTGCCAGCAGTGATATCATCGAGCAGTACTTC.

The rearrangement links TRBV19 to TRBJ1-6, with a possible D match to TRBD1 (6 bases). Per germline, CDR1 LNHDA and CDR2 SQIVND (reference sequence). V was trimmed by 0 bases and J by 10 bases, leaving 13 bases between them. The CDR3 sequence is 15 residues long. CDR3: CASSIDRGTGSPLHF. CDR3 in DNA: TGTGCCAGTAGTATAGATCGAGGAACAGGGTCACCCCTCCACTTT.